Each of the 19 T cell receptor beta chains below was sequenced from the same sample in a study of blood T cell repertoires in COVID-19. TCRdb keeps only in-frame clones here, not all; method: immunoSEQ multiplex PCR. This table holds some 250,000 clones, around 80% found once. Sequenced material: peripheral blood. Source of these receptors: a man aged 40-49 years with acute or convalescent COVID-19.

The genes are TRBV4-3 and TRBJ2-7, with TRBD2 matching over 7 bases. The CDR3 is 19 residues long. After removal of 0 bases from V and 0 bases from J, the junction contained 14 bases not matched to a gene. Germline values: CDR1 LGHNA, CDR2 YSLEER. DNA for the CDR3: TGCGCCAGCAGCCAAGACCCCATGTCTAGCGGATGGAGCTCCTACGAGCAGTACTTC. As protein: CASSQDPMSSGWSSYEQYF.

This sequence joins TRBV28 and TRBJ1-2; TRBD1 matches at 9 bases. J was trimmed by 8 bases and V by 6 bases; bases with no gene match: 13. CDR1 is MDHEN and CDR2 is SYDVKM in the germline V gene. The length of the CDR3 is 15 residues. CDR3 sequence: CASRATGTGRPGYTF. CDR3 sequence (DNA): TGTGCCAGCAGGGCGACCGGGACAGGGAGGCCGGGCTACACCTTC.

In nucleotides, the CDR3 is TGTGCCAGCAGTGCTATGGCGGGTACCCGACGGACCGGGGAGCTGTTTTTT. Translation gives CASSAMAGTRRTGELFF. V gene TRBV2 combines with J gene TRBJ2-2; D is perhaps TRBD2 (5 bases). Per germline, CDR1 SNHLY and CDR2 FYNNEI. Deletions cut 4 bases from V and 5 bases from J, with 20 bases between. The CDR3 sequence is 17 residues long.

This sequence joins TRBV10-1 and TRBJ2-7; tentative D call: TRBD2 (5 bases). The germline gives CDR1 WNHNN, CDR2 SYGVQD (reference sequence). This CDR3 spans 14 amino acids. Trimming cost V 0 bases and J 4 bases, with 10 bases left between them. This chain's CDR3 is CASSESPGNYEQYF. The CDR3 bases are TGCGCCAGCAGTGAGTCGCCGGGGAATTACGAGCAGTACTTC.

V and J are TRBV5-8 and TRBJ1-1; D gene ambiguous. V was trimmed by 2 bases and J by 1 base, leaving 9 bases between them. Germline CDR1 and CDR2: SGHTS and YDEGEE. The CDR3 sequence is 14 residues long. CDR3 DNA sequence: TGTGCCAGCAGCTTTGTGACACCGAACACTGAAGCTTTCTTT. It codes for CASSFVTPNTEAFF.

The chain couples TRBV9 to TRBJ2-7; D might be TRBD1 (6 bases). The CDR3 spans 15 residues. Between the trimmed V and J ends, which lost 2 bases and 2 bases, there was a span of 14 bases. The V gene's germline CDR1 is SGDLS and CDR2 YYNGEE. The CDR3 loop is CASSVARDTPYEQYF. As DNA, the CDR3 is TGTGCCAGCAGCGTTGCCCGGGACACTCCCTACGAGCAGTACTTC.

The genes are TRBV18 and TRBJ2-5, with 8 bases identical to TRBD1. Germline CDR1 and CDR2: KGHSH and LQKENI. This CDR3 has 14 amino acids. J lost 4 bases, V lost 6 bases, and 7 bases had no gene match. The CDR3 loop reads CASSADGQGETQYF. CDR3 DNA sequence: TGTGCCAGCTCGGCCGATGGACAGGGAGAGACCCAGTACTTC.

The V and J genes are TRBV3-1 (or the pseudogene TRBV3-2) and TRBJ2-3; a weak D match, TRBD2 (5 bases). The CDR3 consists of 16 residues. Trimming stripped 1 base from V and 6 bases from J, with 17 bases between. Per germline, CDR1 LGHDT and CDR2 YNNKEL (reference sequence). CDR3 nucleotides: TGTGCCAGCAGCCAAGTCTGGGAGAGAGATGGGGATACGCAGTATTTT. This encodes CASSQVWERDGDTQYF.

The CDR3 nucleotides read TGCGCCAGCAGCTTGGTACAGGGATACAATGAGCAGTTCTTC. Protein: CASSLVQGYNEQFF. The genes are TRBV5-1 and TRBJ2-1; D may be TRBD1 (6 bases). CDR1 and CDR2 from the germline V gene are SGHRS and YFSETQ. The germline V and J ends were trimmed by 0 bases and 4 bases, with 8 bases remaining between them. The CDR3 has 14 amino acids. Complete variable domain (other parts from reference TRBV5-1 and TRBJ2-1): KAGVTQTPRYLIKTRGQQVTLSCSPISGHRSVSWYQQTPGQGLQFLFEYFSETQRNKGNFPGRFSGRQFSNSRSEMNVSTLELGDSALYLCASSLVQGYNEQFFGPGTRLTVL.

The rearrangement links TRBV12-5 to TRBJ1-1; possibly TRBD1 for D (6 bases). The CDR3 totals 15 residues. Between the trimmed V and J ends, which lost 1 base and 5 bases, there was a span of 14 bases. Germline values: CDR1 LGHNT, CDR2 FRNRAP. CDR3 sequence reads: CASGLARGRRTEAFF. CDR3 DNA sequence: TGTGCTAGTGGTTTGGCGCGGGGGCGGAGAACTGAAGCTTTCTTT.

The chain links TRBV5-1 to TRBJ2-2; 10 bases are shared with TRBD2. There are 16 residues in the CDR3. V lost 0 bases and J lost 7; bases outside the gene matches: 6. Germline CDR1 is SGHRS and CDR2 is YFSETQ. In nucleotides, the CDR3 is TGCGCCAGCAGCTTGGAACCAGCGGGAGGGGGCGGGGAGCTGTTTTTT. Translating gives CASSLEPAGGGGELFF.

The genes are TRBV29-1 and TRBJ2-1; 10 nucleotides line up with TRBD2. This CDR3 has 13 amino acids. V dropped 3 bases and J dropped 7; count of bases not matched to a gene: 3. Germline CDR1 and CDR2: SQVTM and ANQGSEA. The CDR3 DNA sequence: TGCAGCGTTGAGGAGACTAGCGGGAATGAGCAGTTCTTC. Its protein is CSVEETSGNEQFF.

The rearrangement links TRBV30 to TRBJ1-2; the D is unclear. The V gene lost 0 bases and the J gene lost 7 bases, with 9 bases spanning the gap. CDR1 and CDR2 from the germline V gene are GTSNPN and SVGIG (reference sequence). This CDR3 has 12 amino acids. CDR3 sequence: CAWSVRGFGYTF. The CDR3 nucleotides read TGTGCCTGGAGTGTACGAGGGTTTGGCTACACCTTC.

The J gene is TRBJ2-7, the V gene TRBV6-2 or TRBV6-3; 7 bases line up with TRBD2. Germline assignment: CDR1 MNHEY and CDR2 SVGEGT. With 2 bases clipped from V and 4 bases from J, the junction kept 14 bases outside the gene matches. The CDR3 consists of 17 residues. CDR3 DNA: TGTGCCAGCAGTTACGCCCTCCCCGCGGGAGAATGGTACGAGCAGTACTTC. It translates to CASSYALPAGEWYEQYF.

V and J are TRBV4-2 and TRBJ2-1; 7 bases line up with TRBD2. The length of the CDR3 is 16 residues. The germline V gene has CDR1 LGHNA and CDR2 YNFKEQ. The trim removed 1 base at V and 5 bases at J, leaving 8 bases unmatched. The CDR3 bases are TGTGCCAGCAGCCAAGGAGGACTAGTCCGCGACAATGAGCAGTTCTTC. Translated, it gives CASSQGGLVRDNEQFF.

The gene calls are TRBV7-9 and TRBJ2-7; D remains ambiguous. This CDR3 has 13 amino acids. Per the germline V gene, CDR1 is SEHNR and CDR2 is FQNEAQ (reference sequence). Trimming cost V 1 base and J 0 bases, with 4 bases left between them. CDR3 nucleotides: TGTGCCAGCAGCTTAGTTAACTCCTACGAGCAGTACTTC. The encoded protein is CASSLVNSYEQYF.

The CDR3 sequence is CASSLRTTTYRTDTQYF. Written as DNA, the CDR3 is TGTGCCAGCAGCTTGAGGACTACCACCTACCGCACAGATACGCAGTATTTT. The gene calls are TRBV7-8 and TRBJ2-3; possibly TRBD2 for D (6 bases). The V end lost 3 bases, the J end lost 1 base, and 17 bases lay between the germline ends. The V gene's germline CDR1 is SGHVS and CDR2 FQNEAQ. The CDR3 spans 17 residues. Using reference TRBV7-8 and TRBJ2-3 for the parts outside the CDR3, the full variable domain is GAGVSQSPRYKVAKRGQDVALRCDPISGHVSLFWYQQALGQGPEFLTYFQNEAQLDKSGLPSDRFFAERPEGSVSTLKIQRTQQEDSAVYLCASSLRTTTYRTDTQYFGPGTRLTVL.

The rearrangement links TRBV30 to TRBJ1-2; 10 bases align to TRBD1. The CDR3 is 13 residues long. V shed 5 bases, J shed 8 bases, and the junction held 8 bases outside the gene matches. The germline CDR1 and CDR2 sequences are GTSNPN and SVGIG (reference sequence). The CDR3 region is CAWGQGEPMGYTF. CDR3 DNA: TGTGCCTGGGGACAGGGGGAACCTATGGGCTACACCTTC.

The V and J genes are TRBV11-2 and TRBJ2-2; D is possibly TRBD2 (5 bases). V was clipped by 5 bases and J by 7 bases, with 17 bases between them. Germline V CDR1 and CDR2: SGHAT, FQNNGV. The CDR3 is made up of 15 amino acids. CDR3 in amino acids: CASSPVGSPDGELFF. The CDR3 nucleotides read TGTGCCAGCAGCCCAGTGGGGAGCCCGGACGGGGAGCTGTTTTTT.